The entry below gives a single T cell receptor beta chain sequence along with its context. This entry comes from a study of T cell responses to AZD1222 COVID-19 vaccine. Profiling relied on immunoSEQ multiplex PCR, and the TCRdb table lists in-frame clones only, not all of them. Here the sample spans about 130,000 clones, around 90% being singletons. Germline V gene lookup returns CDR1 SGHAT and CDR2 FQNNGV. With 5 bases removed from V and 10 bases from J, the gap between germline ends came to 21 bases. CDR3 size: 15 residues. This receptor was identified in an adult in good health. The V gene is TRBV11-2, the J gene TRBJ2-1, with D tentatively TRBD1 or TRBD2 (5 bases each). The sequencing here drew on peripheral blood, taken on day 0 of AZD1222 vaccination. CDR3 protein: CASSPLGLASQEQFF. CDR3 bases: TGTGCCAGCAGCCCCCTGGGGCTAGCCTCCCAGGAGCAGTTCTTC.